This section outlines one TCR beta chain sequence together with its context. Only a few counts were recorded for this clone. The specificity of this receptor is unknown. No much larger clone is present one base from it, and per-base qualities are unavailable. The sample belongs to a study of CD8+ T cells in alopecia areata (dated by TCRdb to between 2018 and 2020). In the study overall: Treated patients were enrolled in an open-label pilot trial of oral tofacitinib at 5 to 10 mg twice daily for moderate-to-severe alopecia areata. In both human patients and the C3H/HeJ mouse model, the study applied high-throughput TCRbeta sequencing to look at T cell clonal expansion in alopecia areata. Patients stayed on tofacitinib for 6 to 18 months and then had 6 months of follow-up off drug so that delayed response and recurrence could be assessed. RNA was extracted with the PAXgene miRNA kit for fixed scalp, the miRNeasy kit for PBMCs, and the RNeasy kit for mouse skin. Patients on tofacitinib were biopsied at baseline and after 4 and 24 weeks of treatment, and several of the patients also had a later scalp biopsy. On the human side, TCRbeta sequencing was run on scalp tissue and on sorted CD4+ and CD8+ peripheral blood T cells from healthy controls and from alopecia areata patients with either patchy or totalis/universalis disease. Scalp clonality was compared among normal scalp (n=4), patchy alopecia areata scalp (n=8), and alopecia totalis/universalis scalp (n=8). immunoSEQ multiplex PCR using 35 Vbeta forward primers and 13 Jbeta reverse primers was used to amplify TCRbeta CDR3 regions.

The full study reports these points: Shared TCR sequences between patients were less evident than in mice, which may be partly attributable to HLA diversity in the patient population. Compared with normal scalp, lesional scalp had higher clonality and more expanded CD8+ clones, particularly in alopecia totalis/universalis, a pattern that suggests antigenic drive. Unlike mouse skin, where gammadelta T cells dominate, normal human skin contains resident alphabeta T cells that get sequenced too, which complicates analysis of the scalp TCR repertoire.

The library was generated by the immunoSEQ multiplex PCR assay. RNA was extracted from all samples and reverse transcribed into cDNA as template for TCR sequencing. First-strand cDNA was synthesized with SuperScript III using a 2:1 mix of oligo-dT and random hexamers. Amplification bias was assessed with a synthetic immune receptor repertoire, and residual bias was removed computationally. The paper's processing steps were these. Raw reads were preprocessed to remove errors, and CDR3 was defined according to IMGT conventions as the region from the conserved cysteine to phenylalanine. To get clonality, Shannon entropy was normalized by log2 of the number of productive unique TCRs and the result was subtracted from 1. Scalp TCRbeta sequences were cross-referenced with sorted blood CD4 and CD8 repertoires so that the CD4 or CD8 identity of scalp clones could be inferred. The source is immuneACCESS, and TCRdb retained only in-frame sequences with V and J called. Part of the clones is not carried over; for the studies checked, unresolved V genes explain less than half of this, and the remainder is unexplained. V and J calls and clone size are those listed in that table; D and trimming were worked out from the DNA. The sample records approximately 11,000 clones, roughly 55% of which are singletons. 13% to 15% of the sample comes from the top ten.

Lesional scalp punch biopsies and peripheral blood were obtained from alopecia areata patients. Human scalp biopsies were immediately fixed in PAXgene tissue containers. Trimmed from V: 1 base; trimmed from J: 3 bases; junction bases lacking a gene match: 1. For CDR1 and CDR2, the germline V gene lists SGHAT and FQNNGV. Inclusive of the bounding cysteine and phenylalanine, the CDR3 is 14 residues long. Only the CDR3 DNA stays, 42 bases, in frame from base 1. Input material: skin. The TCR was taken from a human donor with alopecia areata. The chain couples TRBV11-2 to TRBJ2-7; 9 bases in the middle match TRBD1. Read as DNA, the sequence is TGTGCCAGCAGCTTAGGGGGACAGGGCTACGAGCAGTACTTC. Its translation reads: CASSLGGQGYEQYF.